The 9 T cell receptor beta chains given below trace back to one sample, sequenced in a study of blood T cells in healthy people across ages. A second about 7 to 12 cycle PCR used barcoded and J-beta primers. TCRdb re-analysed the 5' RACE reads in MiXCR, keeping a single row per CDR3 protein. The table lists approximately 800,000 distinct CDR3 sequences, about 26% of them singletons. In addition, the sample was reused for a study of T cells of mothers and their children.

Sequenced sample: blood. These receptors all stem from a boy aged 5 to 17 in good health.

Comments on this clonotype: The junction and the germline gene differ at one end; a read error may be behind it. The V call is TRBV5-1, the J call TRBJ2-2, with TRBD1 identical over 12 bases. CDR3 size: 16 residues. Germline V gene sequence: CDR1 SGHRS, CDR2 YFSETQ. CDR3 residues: CASSLRGQGAIGELSF. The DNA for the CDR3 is TGCGCCAGCAGCTTGAGGGGACAGGGGGCAATCGGGGAGCTGTCTTTT.

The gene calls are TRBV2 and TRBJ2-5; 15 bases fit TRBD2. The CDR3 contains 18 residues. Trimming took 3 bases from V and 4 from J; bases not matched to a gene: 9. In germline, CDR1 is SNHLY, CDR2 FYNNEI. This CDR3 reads CASSDLWTSGGDGETQYF. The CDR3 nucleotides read TGTGCCAGCAGTGATCTTTGGACTAGCGGGGGGGATGGAGAGACCCAGTACTTC.

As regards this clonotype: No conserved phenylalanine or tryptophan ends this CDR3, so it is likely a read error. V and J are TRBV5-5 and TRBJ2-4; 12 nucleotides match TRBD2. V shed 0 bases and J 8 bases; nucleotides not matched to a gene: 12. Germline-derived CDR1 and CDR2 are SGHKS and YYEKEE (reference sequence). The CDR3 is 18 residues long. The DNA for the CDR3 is TGTGCCAGCAGCTTGGGACTAGCGGGGGAGTCGATCGGGGACATTCAGTACCTC. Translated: CASSLGLAGESIGDIQYL.

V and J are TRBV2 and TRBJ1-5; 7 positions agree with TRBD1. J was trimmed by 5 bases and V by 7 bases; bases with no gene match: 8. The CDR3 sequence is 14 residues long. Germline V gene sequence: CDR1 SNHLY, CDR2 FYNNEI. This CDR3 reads CASKAGGRYQPQHF. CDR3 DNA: TGTGCCAGCAAGGCAGGGGGGAGGTATCAGCCCCAGCATTTT.

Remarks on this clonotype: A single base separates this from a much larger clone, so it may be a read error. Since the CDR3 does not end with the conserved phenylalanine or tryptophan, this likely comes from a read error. CDR3: CASSFGRSGNEQFL. Here the CDR3 DNA reads TGTGCCAGCAGCTTCGGGCGGAGTGGCAATGAGCAGTTCCTC. The V gene is TRBV7-9, the J gene TRBJ2-5; D uncertain. With the DNA end fitting TRBJ2-1 better, the J assignment may be wrong. This CDR3 has 14 amino acids. The germline V gene has CDR1 SEHNR and CDR2 FQNEAQ (reference sequence).

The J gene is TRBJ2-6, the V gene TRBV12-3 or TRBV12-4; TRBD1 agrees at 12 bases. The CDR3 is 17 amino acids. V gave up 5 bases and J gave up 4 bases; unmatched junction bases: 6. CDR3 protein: CASSPGDRGPGANVLTF. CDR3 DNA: TGTGCCAGCAGTCCAGGGGACAGGGGGCCCGGGGCCAACGTCCTGACTTTC.

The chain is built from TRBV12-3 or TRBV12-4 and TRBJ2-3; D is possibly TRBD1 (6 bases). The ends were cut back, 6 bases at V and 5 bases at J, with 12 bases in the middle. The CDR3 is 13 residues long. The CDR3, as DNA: TGTGCCAGCAGATATCAGGGGCTAGATACGCAGTATTTT. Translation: CASRYQGLDTQYF.

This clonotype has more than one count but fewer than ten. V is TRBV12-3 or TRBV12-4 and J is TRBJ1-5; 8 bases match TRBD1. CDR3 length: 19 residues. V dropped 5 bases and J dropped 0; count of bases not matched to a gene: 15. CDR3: CASSLSARHRGYSNQPQHF. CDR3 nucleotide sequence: TGTGCCAGCAGTCTTTCGGCCCGGCACAGGGGGTATAGCAATCAGCCCCAGCATTTT.

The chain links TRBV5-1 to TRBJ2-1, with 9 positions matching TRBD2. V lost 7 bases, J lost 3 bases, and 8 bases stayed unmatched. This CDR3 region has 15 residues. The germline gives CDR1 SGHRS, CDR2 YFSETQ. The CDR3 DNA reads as TGCGCCAGCGGCGGACTAGCGACCTACTACAATGAGCAGTTCTTC. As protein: CASGGLATYYNEQFF. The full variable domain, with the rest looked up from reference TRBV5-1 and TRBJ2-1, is KAGVTQTPRYLIKTRGQQVTLSCSPISGHRSVSWYQQTPGQGLQFLFEYFSETQRNKGNFPGRFSGRQFSNSRSEMNVSTLELGDSALYLCASGGLATYYNEQFFGPGTRLTVL.